This T cell receptor (beta chain) was obtained from a study of beta chain features in type 1 diabetes. Study in general: There were some 98 million sorted cells examined across all samples. Notes on the study in general: PCR might preferentially amplify shorter templates, equally in patients and controls. It was not settled here whether HLA type affects TCRB rearrangement. VDJ junctions in type 1 diabetes patients carried more deletions and fewer insertions. All four CD4+ subsets of Type 1 diabetes patients contained TCRB CDR3s that were moderately but significantly shorter.

In the case of this clone: What it binds is not known.

Since all of the isolated RNA was reverse transcribed, expressed TCRB transcripts were what got sequenced. Repertoires were generated with immunoSEQ multiplex PCR, while TCRdb's copy carries only in-frame clones and drops some. The sample shows around 360,000 clones, 10% to 15% of them seen only once. The sample comprised naive CD4+ T cells from blood. This TCR derives from a woman under 30 with type 1 diabetes.

The CDR3 spells CSVALGGLGGEKLFF. The CDR3 DNA reads as TGCAGCGTTGCCCTCGGGGGACTGGGGGGTGAAAAACTGTTTTTT. The chain joins TRBV29-1 to TRBJ1-4; tentatively, D is TRBD1 (5 bases). Germline loops: CDR1 SQVTM, CDR2 ANQGSEA. Trimming took off 4 bases at V and 7 bases at J, with 19 bases between the two ends. The CDR3 is made up of 15 amino acids.